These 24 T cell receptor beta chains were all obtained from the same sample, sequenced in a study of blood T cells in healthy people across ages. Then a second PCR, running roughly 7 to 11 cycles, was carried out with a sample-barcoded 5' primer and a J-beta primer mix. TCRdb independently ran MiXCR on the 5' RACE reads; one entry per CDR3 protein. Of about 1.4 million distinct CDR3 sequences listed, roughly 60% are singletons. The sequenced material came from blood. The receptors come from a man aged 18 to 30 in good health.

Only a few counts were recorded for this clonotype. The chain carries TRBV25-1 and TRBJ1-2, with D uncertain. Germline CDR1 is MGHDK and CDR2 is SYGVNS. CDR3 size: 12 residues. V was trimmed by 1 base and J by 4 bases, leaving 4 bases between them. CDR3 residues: CASSESSYGYTF. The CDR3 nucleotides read TGTGCCAGCAGTGAATCCAGCTATGGCTACACCTTC.

CDR3 nucleotide sequence: TGTGCCAGCAGCCGAGGACAGGGGGGGGATGAAAAACTGTTTTTT. Amino acids: CASSRGQGGDEKLFF. V is TRBV3-1 and J is TRBJ1-4, with 10 nucleotides matching TRBD1. With V trimmed by 4 bases and J by 6 bases, 5 bases remained unmatched. The V gene's germline CDR1 is LGHDT and CDR2 YNNKEL (reference sequence). This CDR3 is 15 amino acids long.

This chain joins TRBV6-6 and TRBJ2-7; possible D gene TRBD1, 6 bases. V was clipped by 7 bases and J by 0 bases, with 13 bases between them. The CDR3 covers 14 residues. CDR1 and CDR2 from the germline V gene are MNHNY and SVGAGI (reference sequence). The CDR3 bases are TGTGCCAGCACCTGGGACACCAGCTCCTACGAGCAGTACTTC. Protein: CASTWDTSSYEQYF.

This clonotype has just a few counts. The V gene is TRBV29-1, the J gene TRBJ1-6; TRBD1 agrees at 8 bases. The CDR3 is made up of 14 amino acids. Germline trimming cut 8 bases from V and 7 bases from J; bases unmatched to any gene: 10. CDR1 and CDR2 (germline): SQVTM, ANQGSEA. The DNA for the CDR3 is TGCAGCCCACAGGGACAGGCTCCAAATTCACCCCTCCACTTT. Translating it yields CSPQGQAPNSPLHF.

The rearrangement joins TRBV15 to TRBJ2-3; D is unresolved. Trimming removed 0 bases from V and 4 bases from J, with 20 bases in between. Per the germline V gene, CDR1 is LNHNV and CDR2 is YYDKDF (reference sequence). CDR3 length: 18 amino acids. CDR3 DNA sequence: TGTGCCACCAGCAGAGATCAGGTCCCAGACCCGAACGCAGATACGCAGTATTTT. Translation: CATSRDQVPDPNADTQYF.

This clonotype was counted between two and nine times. In nucleotides, the CDR3 is TGTGCCAGCAAGGTTGGGAGTTCAGAAGAAAAACTGTTTTTT. The encoded protein is CASKVGSSEEKLFF. The V gene is TRBV2, the J gene TRBJ1-4; no clear D gene. CDR1 and CDR2 from the germline V gene are SNHLY and FYNNEI. The CDR3 contains 14 residues. The ends were cut back, 7 bases at V and 8 bases at J, with 17 bases in the middle.

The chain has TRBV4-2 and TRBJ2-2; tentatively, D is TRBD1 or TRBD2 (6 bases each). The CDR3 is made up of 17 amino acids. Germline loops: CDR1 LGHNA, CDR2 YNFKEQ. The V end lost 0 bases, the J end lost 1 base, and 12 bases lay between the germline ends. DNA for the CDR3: TGTGCCAGCAGCCAAGATATCGGGGGCCGGAACACCGGGGAGCTGTTTTTT. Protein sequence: CASSQDIGGRNTGELFF.

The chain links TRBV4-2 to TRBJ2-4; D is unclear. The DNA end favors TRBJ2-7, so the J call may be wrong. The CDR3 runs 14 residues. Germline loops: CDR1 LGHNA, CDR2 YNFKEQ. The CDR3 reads CASSQGLTSYEQYF. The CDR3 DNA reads TGTGCCAGCAGCCAAGGGTTGACTTCCTACGAGCAGTACTTC.

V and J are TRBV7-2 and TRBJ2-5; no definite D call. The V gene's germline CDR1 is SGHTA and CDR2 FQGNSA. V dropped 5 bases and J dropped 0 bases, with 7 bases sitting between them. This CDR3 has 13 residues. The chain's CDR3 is CASSLINQETQYF. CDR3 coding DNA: TGTGCCAGCAGCCTGATCAACCAAGAGACCCAGTACTTC.

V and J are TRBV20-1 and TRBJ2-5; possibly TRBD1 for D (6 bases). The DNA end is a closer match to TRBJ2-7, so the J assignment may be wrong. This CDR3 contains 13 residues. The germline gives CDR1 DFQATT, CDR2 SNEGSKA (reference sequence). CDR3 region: CSARTGSTYEQYF. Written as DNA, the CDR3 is TGCAGTGCTAGGACAGGATCCACCTACGAGCAGTACTTC.

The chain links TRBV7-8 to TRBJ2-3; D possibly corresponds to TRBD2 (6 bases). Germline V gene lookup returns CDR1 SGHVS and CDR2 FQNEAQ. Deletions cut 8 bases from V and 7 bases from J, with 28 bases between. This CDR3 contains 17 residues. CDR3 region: CASYSVGRELAEHTQYF. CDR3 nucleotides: TGTGCCAGCTATTCCGTCGGTCGGGAGTTAGCCGAACATACGCAGTATTTT.

CDR3: CASRNGDKGWYEQYF. CDR3 nucleotide sequence: TGTGCCAGCAGAAACGGGGACAAGGGATGGTACGAGCAGTACTTC. The gene calls are TRBV6-2 or TRBV6-3 and TRBJ2-4, with a possible D match to TRBD1 (6 bases). The last part of the DNA fits TRBJ2-7 better; the J call may be wrong. CDR1 is MNHEY, CDR2 SVGEGT, per germline. The CDR3 has 15 residues.

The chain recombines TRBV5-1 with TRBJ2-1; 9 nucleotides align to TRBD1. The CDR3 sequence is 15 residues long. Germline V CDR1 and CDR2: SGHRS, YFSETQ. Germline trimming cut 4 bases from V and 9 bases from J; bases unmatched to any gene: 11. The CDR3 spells CASSEGQGAYGEQFF. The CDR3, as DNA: TGCGCCAGCAGCGAGGGACAGGGAGCCTATGGTGAGCAGTTCTTC.

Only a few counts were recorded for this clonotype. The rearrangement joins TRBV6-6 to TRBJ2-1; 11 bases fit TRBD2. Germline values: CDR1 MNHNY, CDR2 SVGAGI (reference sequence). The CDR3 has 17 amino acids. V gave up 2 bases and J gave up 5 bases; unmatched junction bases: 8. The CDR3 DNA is TGTGCCAGCAGTTACCCGACACTAGCGGGAGAGGACAATGAGCAGTTCTTC. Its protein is CASSYPTLAGEDNEQFF.

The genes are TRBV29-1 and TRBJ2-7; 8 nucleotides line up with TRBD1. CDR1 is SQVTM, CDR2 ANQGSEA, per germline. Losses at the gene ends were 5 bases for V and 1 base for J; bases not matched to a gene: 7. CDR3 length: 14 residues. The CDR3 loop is CSVQFRTGSYEQYF. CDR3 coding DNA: TGCAGCGTTCAGTTTAGGACAGGGTCCTACGAGCAGTACTTC.

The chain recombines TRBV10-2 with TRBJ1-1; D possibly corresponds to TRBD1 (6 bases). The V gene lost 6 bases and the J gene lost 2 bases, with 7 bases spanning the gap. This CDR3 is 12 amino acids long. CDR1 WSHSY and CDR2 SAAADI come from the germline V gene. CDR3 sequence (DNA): TGCGCCAGCAGGGACAGTAACACTGAAGCTTTCTTT. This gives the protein CASRDSNTEAFF.

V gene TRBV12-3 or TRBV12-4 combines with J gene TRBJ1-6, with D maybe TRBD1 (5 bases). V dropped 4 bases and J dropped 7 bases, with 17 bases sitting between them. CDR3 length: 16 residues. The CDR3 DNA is TGTGCCAGCAGTTCCTCGGCCGGGACGAGCAATTCACCCCTCCACTTT. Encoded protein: CASSSSAGTSNSPLHF.

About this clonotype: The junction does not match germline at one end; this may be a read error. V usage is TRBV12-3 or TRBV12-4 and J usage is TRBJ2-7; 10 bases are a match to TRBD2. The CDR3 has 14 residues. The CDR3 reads CASSLAGVPYEQYF. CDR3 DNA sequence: TGTGCCAGCAGTCTAGCGGGGGTCCCCTACGAGCAGTACTTC.

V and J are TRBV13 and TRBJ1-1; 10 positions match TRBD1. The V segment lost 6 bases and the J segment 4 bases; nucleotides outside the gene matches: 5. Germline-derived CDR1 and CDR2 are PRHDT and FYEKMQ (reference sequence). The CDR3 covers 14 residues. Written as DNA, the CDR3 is TGTGCCAGCAGGGAGACAGGGGGCGGCACTGAAGCTTTCTTT. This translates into CASRETGGGTEAFF.

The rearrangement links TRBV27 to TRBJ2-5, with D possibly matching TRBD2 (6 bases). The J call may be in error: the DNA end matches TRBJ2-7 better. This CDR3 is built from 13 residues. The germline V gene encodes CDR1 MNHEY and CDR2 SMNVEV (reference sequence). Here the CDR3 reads CASGGTLMGEQYF. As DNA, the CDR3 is TGTGCCAGCGGAGGGACGCTAATGGGCGAGCAGTACTTC.

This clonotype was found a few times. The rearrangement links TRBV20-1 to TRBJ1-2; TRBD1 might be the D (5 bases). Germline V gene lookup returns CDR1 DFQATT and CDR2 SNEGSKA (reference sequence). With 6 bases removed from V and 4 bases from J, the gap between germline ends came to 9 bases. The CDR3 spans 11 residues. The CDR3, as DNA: TGCAGTGCCGCGGGACCCTATGGCTACACCTTC. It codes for CSAAGPYGYTF.

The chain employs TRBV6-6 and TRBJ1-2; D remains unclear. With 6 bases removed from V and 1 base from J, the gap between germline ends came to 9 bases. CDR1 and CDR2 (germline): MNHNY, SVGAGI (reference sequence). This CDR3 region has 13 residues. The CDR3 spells CASSQLFNYGYTF. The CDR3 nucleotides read TGTGCCAGCAGCCAGCTGTTTAACTATGGCTACACCTTC.

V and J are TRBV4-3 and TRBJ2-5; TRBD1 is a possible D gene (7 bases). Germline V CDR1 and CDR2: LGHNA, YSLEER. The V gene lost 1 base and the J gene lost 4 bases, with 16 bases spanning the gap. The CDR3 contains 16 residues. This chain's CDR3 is CASSQVAGQRRETQYF. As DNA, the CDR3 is TGCGCCAGCAGCCAAGTGGCGGGACAGAGACGAGAGACCCAGTACTTC.

CDR3 region: CASSTPRGFRGTTTDTQYF. CDR3 DNA: TGTGCCAGCAGTACGCCTCGAGGTTTCAGGGGGACGACAACAGATACGCAGTATTTT. This chain uses TRBV27 with TRBJ2-3; 7 bases match TRBD1. The junction had 20 bases not matched to a gene; V was cut back by 5 bases and J by 3 bases. The CDR3 runs to 19 residues. Germline V gene sequence: CDR1 MNHEY, CDR2 SMNVEV (reference sequence).